The clone carrying this TCR beta chain occurred many times. The sample originates from a study of early T cells in non-severe SARS-CoV-2 infection. The CDR3 is 15 residues long. Trimming cost V 7 bases and J 0 bases, with 13 bases left between them. Germline V lookup: CDR1 SNHLY, CDR2 FYNNEI. TCRdb independently ran MiXCR on the 5' RACE reads; one entry per CDR3 protein. The sample lists about 33,000 distinct CDR3 sequences; about 4.7% were seen once. The TCR was taken from an adult who was a healthcare worker with PCR-confirmed SARS-CoV-2 infection or an uninfected control (not recorded which). The V gene is TRBV2, the J gene TRBJ1-5, with a possible D match to TRBD1 (5 bases). Sequenced: whole blood. Here the CDR3 reads CASTPGGGSNQPQHF. DNA for the CDR3: TGTGCCAGCACTCCCGGGGGGGGTAGCAATCAGCCCCAGCATTTT.